These 6 T cell receptor beta chains came from one sample sequenced in a study of blood T cell repertoires in COVID-19. Using immunoSEQ multiplex PCR, the repertoire was profiled, and TCRdb retains in-frame clones only, with some absent. The data show over 200,000 clones, 80% to 90% seen once. Sequenced sample: PBMCs or T cells enriched from blood (not recorded which). Source of these receptors: a woman between 50 and 59 years old who had recovered from COVID-19.

V usage is TRBV10-3 and J usage is TRBJ2-2; D gene unclear. The germline V and J ends were trimmed by 4 bases and 5 bases, with 8 bases remaining between them. The CDR3 is 13 amino acids. Looked up from germline, CDR1 is ENHRY and CDR2 is SYGVKD. CDR3: CAISVEYTGELFF. CDR3 coding DNA: TGTGCCATCAGTGTGGAGTATACCGGGGAGCTGTTTTTT.

This clone was counted a single time. The chain joins TRBV2 to TRBJ1-1; 8 bases fit TRBD1. V lost 6 bases to trimming and J lost 4 bases; unmatched junction nucleotides: 16. Germline lookup yields CDR1 SNHLY and CDR2 FYNNEI. The CDR3 contains 17 residues. The CDR3 is CASRSQGAPNAGTEAFF. The DNA of the CDR3 is TGTGCCAGCAGAAGCCAGGGGGCACCCAACGCGGGCACTGAAGCTTTCTTT.

The chain uses TRBV10-3 and TRBJ2-7; 7 bases line up with TRBD1. Trimming took 6 bases from V and 4 from J; bases not matched to a gene: 9. The germline CDR1 and CDR2 sequences are ENHRY and SYGVKD. The CDR3 runs 14 residues. In DNA form, the CDR3 reads TGTGCCATCAGAGACAGGGCCGCCGAGTACGAGCAGTACTTC. This sequence encodes CAIRDRAAEYEQYF.

This clone was counted a single time. The CDR3 protein is CASSVGQGFNQPQHF. CDR3 DNA: TGTGCCAGCAGCGTGGGACAGGGGTTCAATCAGCCCCAGCATTTT. V gene TRBV5-4 combines with J gene TRBJ1-5; TRBD1 matches at 10 bases. The CDR3 is 15 residues long. The J segment lost 3 bases and the V segment lost 4 bases, leaving 4 bases of the junction unmatched. In germline, CDR1 is SGHNT, CDR2 YYREEE (reference sequence). Based on the CDR3 plus reference TRBV5-4 and TRBJ1-5, the full variable domain is ETGVTQSPTHLIKTRGQQVTLRCSSQSGHNTVSWYQQALGQGPQFIFQYYREEENGRGNFPPRFSGLQFPNYSSELNVNALELDDSALYLCASSVGQGFNQPQHFGDGTRLSIL.

The chain carries TRBV3-1 (or the pseudogene TRBV3-2) and TRBJ1-3; D uncertain. V shed 4 bases and J shed 0 bases, with 13 bases lying between them. Germline V gene sequence: CDR1 LGHDT, CDR2 YNNKEL (reference sequence). The CDR3 is 16 residues long. CDR3 nucleotides: TGTGCCAGCAGCCCCGGACTGGGAAGCTCTGGAAACACCATATATTTT. Residues: CASSPGLGSSGNTIYF.

The chain recombines TRBV5-1 with TRBJ1-6, with a tentative D call TRBD1 (6 bases). V was clipped by 4 bases and J by 8 bases, with 16 bases between them. CDR1 SGHRS and CDR2 YFSETQ come from the germline V gene. This CDR3 has 15 residues. CDR3 nucleotide sequence: TGCGCCAGCAGCCCCGGACAGAGAGGAGATTCACCCCTCCACTTT. Amino acid sequence: CASSPGQRGDSPLHF.